Below, one T cell receptor (beta chain) is given with its context. The antigen remains undetermined. TCRdb's table, derived via immunoSEQ multiplex PCR, lists solely in-frame clones and lacks some. This sample has 50,000 to 55,000 clones, with over 80% found just once. This specimen belongs to a study of OX40 agonist ivuxolimab in advanced cancers. The wider study: An anti-OX40 (CD134) antibody with agonistic activity, ivuxolimab, was administered to patients.

Study-wide results and limits: Relative to CD4+, CD8+ T cells held more expanded clones on average.

No patient had autoimmune disease or received systemic immunosuppression. The sequences come from CD4+ or CD8+ T cells sorted from blood, collected in a trial of the OX40 agonist ivuxolimab. The TCR was taken from an adult with an advanced solid tumor such as melanoma, head and neck, liver or kidney cancer.

CDR3 in DNA: TGTGCCAGCAGCCCAACGACCGGGACAGGGAATCAGCCCCAGCATTTT. Protein product: CASSPTTGTGNQPQHF. This chain joins TRBV7-8 and TRBJ1-5; 9 bases match TRBD1. V lost 5 bases and J lost 4; bases outside the gene matches: 9. CDR3 length equals 16 residues. CDR1 and CDR2 from the germline V gene are SGHVS and FQNEAQ.